Sequencing of this TCR beta chain was carried out in a study of beta chain features in type 1 diabetes. Study-wide results and caveats: Shorter TCRB CDR3s, moderately but significantly so, were found in Type 1 diabetes patients in all four CD4+ subsets.

The CDR3 spans 15 residues. V was cut by 5 bases and J by 4 bases, with 15 bases left in between. CDR1 and CDR2 from the germline V gene are KGHSH and LQKENI. This clone was detected a few times. Its antigen is unknown. Expressed TCRB transcripts were sequenced because the entire RNA isolate underwent reverse transcription. Data came from immunoSEQ multiplex PCR; TCRdb stores just in-frame clones and leaves some out. The data contain some 290,000 clones, roughly 13% of them seen just once; the ten biggest clones take up over 0.015%. This TCR was recovered from a man aged 25-45 years with type 1 diabetes. V gene TRBV18 combines with J gene TRBJ1-5, with D tentatively TRBD1 (6 bases). Sequenced input: naive CD4+ T cells from blood. CDR3 sequence (DNA): TGTGCCAGCTCAGGCCTCACAGGGACGAATCAGCCCCAGCATTTT. Its translation: CASSGLTGTNQPQHF.